One and the same sample provided the 14 T cell receptor beta chains below, sequenced in a study of blood T cells in healthy people across ages. Through a sample-barcoded 5' primer and a J-beta primer mix, a second PCR was run for about 6 to 11 cycles. MiXCR, applied by TCRdb to the 5' RACE reads, yields one record per CDR3 protein. The data contain about 1.1 million distinct CDR3 sequences, more than 30% of them singletons. Sequenced input: blood. These receptors all stem from a man younger than 30 in good health.

This clonotype has a count of ten or more. The chain is built from TRBV5-1 and TRBJ2-3; no clear D gene. Trimming shortened V by 1 base and J by 6 bases, and 21 bases separated the two germline ends. The CDR3 is made up of 17 amino acids. Per the germline V gene, CDR1 is SGHRS and CDR2 is YFSETQ. The CDR3 spells CASSLLGLALGSDTQYF. The CDR3 nucleotides are TGCGCCAGCAGCTTGTTGGGGTTGGCTCTGGGTTCCGATACGCAGTATTTT.

In its sample, this clonotype was seen many times. The chain couples TRBV6-5 to TRBJ1-5; D gene uncertain. This CDR3 has 15 amino acids. Trimming left V 3 bases short and J 1 base short, with 10 bases between. Germline V gene sequence: CDR1 MNHEY, CDR2 SVGAGI. CDR3 sequence: CASSYSGQSNQPQHF. CDR3 DNA sequence: TGTGCCAGCAGTTATTCGGGTCAGAGCAATCAGCCCCAGCATTTT.

This chain links TRBV21-1 with TRBJ2-1; whether TRBD2, the table's D call, matches the DNA was not checked. TRBV21-1 is noted as a pseudogene. The CDR3 contains 16 residues. The chain's CDR3 is CASSKSTGGAYNEQFF. Written as DNA, the CDR3 is TGTGCCAGCAGCAAGTCTACCGGGGGGGCCTACAATGAGCAGTTCTTC.

Only a few counts were recorded for this clonotype. The chain couples TRBV10-3 to TRBJ1-2, with 8 bases identical to TRBD1. The ends lost 6 bases at V and 7 bases at J; junction bases unmatched: 16. Germline V gene sequence: CDR1 ENHRY, CDR2 SYGVKD. The CDR3 runs 16 residues. CDR3 nucleotide sequence: TGTGCCATCAGCAACGCCCTCGGACAGGGAAGGAGTGGCTACACCTTC. Amino acids: CAISNALGQGRSGYTF.

The J gene is TRBJ1-6, the V gene TRBV27; D may be TRBD1 (6 bases). Germline V gene lookup returns CDR1 MNHEY and CDR2 SMNVEV (reference sequence). The CDR3 totals 12 residues. The V and J ends lost 8 bases and 13 bases respectively, with 15 bases between them. The CDR3, as DNA: TGTGCCAGCGCCGAAAGAGGGGGGCCCCTCCACTTT. It is translated as CASAERGGPLHF.

This chain joins TRBV7-3 and TRBJ1-1, with a weak D call TRBD1 (6 bases). The germline gives CDR1 SGHTA, CDR2 FQGTGA. Trimming took off 5 bases at V and 4 bases at J, with 11 bases between the two ends. This CDR3 has 13 residues. This CDR3 is CASSIGGATEAFF. DNA for the CDR3: TGTGCCAGCAGCATAGGGGGAGCCACTGAAGCTTTCTTT.

V usage is TRBV6-6 and J usage is TRBJ2-3; D is undetermined. With 1 base removed from V and 1 base from J, the gap between germline ends came to 12 bases. CDR1 is MNHNY, CDR2 SVGAGI, per germline (reference sequence). The CDR3 is 16 amino acids. The CDR3, as DNA: TGTGCCAGCAGTTACTGGGGTGATGTGGGCACAGATACGCAGTATTTT. Protein product: CASSYWGDVGTDTQYF.

This clonotype was counted between two and nine times. V is TRBV6-5 and J is TRBJ2-2; TRBD2 aligns across 11 bases. The germline gives CDR1 MNHEY, CDR2 SVGAGI. J lost 6 bases, V lost 4 bases, and 1 base had no gene match. The CDR3 is made up of 14 amino acids. Here the CDR3 DNA reads TGTGCCAGCAGTTCGGGACTAGCGGCCGGGGAGCTGTTTTTT. Its translation is CASSSGLAAGELFF.

This clonotype was recorded a few times. CDR3 bases: TGTGCCAGCAGTTACTCCGGACGGGAGCAGACCCAGTACTTC. Its translation: CASSYSGREQTQYF. The chain joins TRBV6-5 to TRBJ2-5, with D tentatively TRBD2 (6 bases). The CDR3 loop spans 14 amino acids. Looked up from germline, CDR1 is MNHEY and CDR2 is SVGAGI. The ends were cut back, 0 bases at V and 6 bases at J, with 11 bases in the middle.

The CDR3: CSATSGDVKNIQYF. The CDR3, as DNA: TGCAGCGCCACAAGCGGGGACGTCAAAAACATTCAGTACTTC. This chain links TRBV29-1 with TRBJ2-4; TRBD2 matches 7 bases. The CDR3 loop spans 14 amino acids. The germline V gene encodes CDR1 SQVTM and CDR2 ANQGSEA. V shed 7 bases and J 3 bases; nucleotides not matched to a gene: 9.

The rearrangement links TRBV5-1 to TRBJ2-3, with a weak D call TRBD1 (6 bases). V lost 5 bases and J 6 bases, leaving 10 bases between the germline ends. The CDR3 has 12 residues. CDR1 is SGHRS and CDR2 is YFSETQ in the germline V gene. CDR3 region: CASRGAGDTQYF. For the CDR3, the DNA is TGCGCCAGCAGGGGGGCAGGGGATACGCAGTATTTT.

V is TRBV15 and J is TRBJ1-4; D is ambiguous. The CDR3 is 17 amino acids. Germline CDR1 reads LNHNV; CDR2 reads YYDKDF (reference sequence). Trimming took off 0 bases at V and 3 bases at J, with 14 bases between the two ends. In DNA, the CDR3 is TGTGCCACCAGCAGAGATCACGAGGGCTCGGCTAATGAAAAACTGTTTTTT. Protein sequence: CATSRDHEGSANEKLFF.

The chain joins TRBV6-6 to TRBJ1-5; weak D call: TRBD1 (5 bases). Trimming cost V 2 bases and J 2 bases, with 16 bases left between them. Germline-derived CDR1 and CDR2 are MNHNY and SVGAGI (reference sequence). There are 17 residues in the CDR3. CDR3 coding DNA: TGTGCCAGCAGTTACGTCGGGCAGGGCGGGGGCAATCAGCCCCAGCATTTT. It encodes CASSYVGQGGGNQPQHF.

The V call is TRBV7-9, the J call TRBJ1-3; TRBD1 is a possible D gene (6 bases). The CDR3 contains 17 residues. V was clipped by 7 bases and J by 1 base, with 20 bases between them. Germline-derived CDR1 and CDR2 are SEHNR and FQNEAQ (reference sequence). The CDR3 DNA reads as TGTGCCAGCAACGAATTGGGGGCATTTAAATCTGGAAACACCATATATTTT. The encoded protein is CASNELGAFKSGNTIYF.